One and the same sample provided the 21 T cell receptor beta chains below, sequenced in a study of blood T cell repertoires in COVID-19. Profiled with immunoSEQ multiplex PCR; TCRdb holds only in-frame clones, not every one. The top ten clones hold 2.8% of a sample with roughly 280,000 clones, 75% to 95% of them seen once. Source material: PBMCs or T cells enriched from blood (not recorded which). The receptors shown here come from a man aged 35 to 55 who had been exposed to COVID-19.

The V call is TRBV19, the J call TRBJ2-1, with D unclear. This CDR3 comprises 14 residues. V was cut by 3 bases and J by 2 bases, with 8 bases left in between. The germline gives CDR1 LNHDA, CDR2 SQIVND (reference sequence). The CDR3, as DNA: TGTGCCAGTAGTATGGCGGAAGCCTACAATGAGCAGTTCTTC. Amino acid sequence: CASSMAEAYNEQFF.

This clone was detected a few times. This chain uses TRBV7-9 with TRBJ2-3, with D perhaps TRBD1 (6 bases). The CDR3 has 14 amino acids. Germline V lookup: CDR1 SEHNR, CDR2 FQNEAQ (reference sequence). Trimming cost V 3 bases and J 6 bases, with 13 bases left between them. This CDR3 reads CASSFRTVRDTQYF. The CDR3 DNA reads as TGTGCCAGCAGCTTTCGGACAGTTCGGGATACGCAGTATTTT.

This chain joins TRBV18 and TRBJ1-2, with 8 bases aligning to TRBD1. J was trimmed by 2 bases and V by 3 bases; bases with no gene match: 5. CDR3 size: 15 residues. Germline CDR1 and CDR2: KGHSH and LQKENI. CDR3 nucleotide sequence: TGTGCCAGCTCACCGTCAGGGGGCTTAAACTATGGCTACACCTTC. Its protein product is CASSPSGGLNYGYTF.

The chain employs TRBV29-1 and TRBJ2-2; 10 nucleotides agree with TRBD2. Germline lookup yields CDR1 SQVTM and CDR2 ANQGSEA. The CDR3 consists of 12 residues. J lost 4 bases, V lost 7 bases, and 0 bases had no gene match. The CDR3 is CSASGSTGELFF. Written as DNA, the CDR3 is TGCAGCGCTAGCGGGAGCACCGGGGAGCTGTTTTTT.

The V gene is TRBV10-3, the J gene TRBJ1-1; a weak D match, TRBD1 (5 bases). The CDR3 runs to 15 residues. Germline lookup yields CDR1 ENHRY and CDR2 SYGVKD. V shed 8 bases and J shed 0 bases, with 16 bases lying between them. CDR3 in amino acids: CAIPRGSSMNTEAFF. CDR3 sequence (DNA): TGTGCCATCCCACGGGGGAGCAGCATGAACACTGAAGCTTTCTTT.

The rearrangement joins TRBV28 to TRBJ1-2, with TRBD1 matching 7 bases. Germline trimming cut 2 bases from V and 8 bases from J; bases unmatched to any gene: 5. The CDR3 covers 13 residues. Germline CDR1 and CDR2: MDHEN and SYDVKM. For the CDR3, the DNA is TGTGCCAGCAGTTTAGACAGGGCTTCCGGCTACACCTTC. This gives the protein CASSLDRASGYTF.

CDR3 region: CASSRTGLATDTQYF. The CDR3 coding sequence is TGTGCCAGCAGCCGGACGGGACTAGCGACAGATACGCAGTATTTT. The gene calls are TRBV5-6 and TRBJ2-3; TRBD2 aligns across 10 bases. Germline trimming cut 4 bases from V and 3 bases from J; bases unmatched to any gene: 5. CDR1 is SGHDT and CDR2 is YYEEEE in the germline V gene. The CDR3 extends over 15 amino acids.

CDR3 sequence (DNA): TGTGCCAGCAGCCCAGAACCAAGCTCCTACAATGAGCAGTTCTTC. Translating it yields CASSPEPSSYNEQFF. V gene TRBV9 combines with J gene TRBJ2-1; no definite D call. The germline V gene has CDR1 SGDLS and CDR2 YYNGEE. The length of the CDR3 is 15 residues. V lost 4 bases to trimming and J lost 0 bases, with 11 bases between them.

The CDR3 reads CASSPEPGTEAFF. The CDR3, as DNA: TGTGCCAGCAGCCCAGAGCCGGGCACTGAAGCTTTCTTT. This chain links TRBV7-8 with TRBJ1-1; unclear D gene. Germline V lookup: CDR1 SGHVS, CDR2 FQNEAQ. This CDR3 has 13 amino acids. V lost 5 bases, J lost 4 bases, and 11 bases lay in between.

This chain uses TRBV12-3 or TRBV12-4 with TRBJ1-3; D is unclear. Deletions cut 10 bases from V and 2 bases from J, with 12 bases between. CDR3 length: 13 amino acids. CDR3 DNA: TGTGCCATCTGGCGGGAGCCTGGAAACACCATATATTTT. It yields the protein CAIWREPGNTIYF.

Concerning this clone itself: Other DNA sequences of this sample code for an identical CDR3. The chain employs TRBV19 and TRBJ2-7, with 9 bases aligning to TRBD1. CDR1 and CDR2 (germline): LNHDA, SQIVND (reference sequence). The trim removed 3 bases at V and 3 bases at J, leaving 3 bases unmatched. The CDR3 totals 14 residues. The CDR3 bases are TGTGCCAGTAGTATCGGACAGGGGAACTACGAGCAGTACTTC. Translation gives CASSIGQGNYEQYF. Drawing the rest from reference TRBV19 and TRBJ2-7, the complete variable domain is DGGITQSPKYLFRKEGQNVTLSCEQNLNHDAMYWYRQDPGQGLRLIYYSQIVNDFQKGDIAEGYSVSREKKESFPLTVTSAQKNPTAFYLCASSIGQGNYEQYFGPGTRLTVT.

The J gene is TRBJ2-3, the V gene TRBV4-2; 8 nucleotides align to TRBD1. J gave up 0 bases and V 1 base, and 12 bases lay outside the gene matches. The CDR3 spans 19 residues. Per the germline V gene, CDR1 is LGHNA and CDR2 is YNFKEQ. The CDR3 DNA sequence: TGTGCCAGCAGCCAAGTTGGGACAGGTGGGGGCTTCAGCACAGATACGCAGTATTTT. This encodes CASSQVGTGGGFSTDTQYF.

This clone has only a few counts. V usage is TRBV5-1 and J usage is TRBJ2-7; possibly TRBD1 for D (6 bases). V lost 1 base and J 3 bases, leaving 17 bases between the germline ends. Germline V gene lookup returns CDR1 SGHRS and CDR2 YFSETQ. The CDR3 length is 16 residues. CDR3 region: CASSLQRNRVSYEQYF. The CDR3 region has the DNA TGCGCCAGCAGCTTGCAACGCAACAGGGTCAGCTACGAGCAGTACTTC.

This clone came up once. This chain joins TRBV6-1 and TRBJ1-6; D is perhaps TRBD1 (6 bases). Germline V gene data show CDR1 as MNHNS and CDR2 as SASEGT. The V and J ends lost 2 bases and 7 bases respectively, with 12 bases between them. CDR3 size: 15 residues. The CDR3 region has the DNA TGTGCCAGCAGTGAAATCGGACAGAGGAATTCACCCCTCCACTTT. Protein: CASSEIGQRNSPLHF.

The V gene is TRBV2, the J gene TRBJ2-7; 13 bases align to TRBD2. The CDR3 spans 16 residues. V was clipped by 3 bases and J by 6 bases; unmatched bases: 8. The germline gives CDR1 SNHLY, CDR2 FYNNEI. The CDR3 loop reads CASSDFGLAGEGEQYF. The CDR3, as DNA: TGTGCCAGCAGTGATTTCGGACTAGCGGGGGAGGGCGAGCAGTACTTC.

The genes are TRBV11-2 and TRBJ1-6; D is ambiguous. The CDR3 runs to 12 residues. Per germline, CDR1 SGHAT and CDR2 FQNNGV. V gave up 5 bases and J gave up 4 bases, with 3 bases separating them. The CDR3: CASSLYNSPLHF. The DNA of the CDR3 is TGTGCCAGCAGCCTATATAATTCACCCCTCCACTTT.

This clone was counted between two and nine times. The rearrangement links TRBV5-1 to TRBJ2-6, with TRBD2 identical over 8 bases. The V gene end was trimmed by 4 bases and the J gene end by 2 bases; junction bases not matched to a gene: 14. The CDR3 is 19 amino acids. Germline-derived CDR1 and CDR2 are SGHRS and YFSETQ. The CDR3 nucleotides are TGCGCCAGCAGCCCGACGGATAGCGGGAAATGGGCTGGGGCCAACGTCCTGACTTTC. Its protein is CASSPTDSGKWAGANVLTF. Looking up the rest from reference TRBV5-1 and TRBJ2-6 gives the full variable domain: KAGVTQTPRYLIKTRGQQVTLSCSPISGHRSVSWYQQTPGQGLQFLFEYFSETQRNKGNFPGRFSGRQFSNSRSEMNVSTLELGDSALYLCASSPTDSGKWAGANVLTFGAGSRLTVL.

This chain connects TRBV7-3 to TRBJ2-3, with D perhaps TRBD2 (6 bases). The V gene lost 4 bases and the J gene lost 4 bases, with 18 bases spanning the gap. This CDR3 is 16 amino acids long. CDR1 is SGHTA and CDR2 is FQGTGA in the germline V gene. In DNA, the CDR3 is TGTGCCAGCAGCTCTCAGGGAGGATACGGGGCAGATACGCAGTATTTT. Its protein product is CASSSQGGYGADTQYF.

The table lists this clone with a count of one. The chain's CDR3 is CASSRQGSEKLFF. The CDR3 DNA reads as TGTGCCAGCAGCCGACAGGGGAGTGAAAAACTGTTTTTT. The chain combines TRBV25-1 with TRBJ1-4; 8 bases are shared with TRBD1. The germline CDR1 and CDR2 sequences are MGHDK and SYGVNS. Trimming took 6 bases from V and 7 from J; bases not matched to a gene: 4. This CDR3 comprises 13 residues.

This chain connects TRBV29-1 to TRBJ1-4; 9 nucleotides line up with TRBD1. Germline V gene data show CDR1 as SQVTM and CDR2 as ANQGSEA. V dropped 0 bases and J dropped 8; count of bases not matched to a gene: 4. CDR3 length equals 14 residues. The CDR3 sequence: CSVEEGQGDEKLFF. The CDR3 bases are TGCAGCGTTGAAGAGGGACAGGGTGACGAAAAACTGTTTTTT.

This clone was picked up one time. CDR3 loop: CATGTSGIGSYNEQFF. The CDR3 DNA follows: TGTGCCACCGGGACTAGCGGGATTGGGTCCTACAATGAGCAGTTCTTC. The chain carries TRBV10-3 and TRBJ2-1, with TRBD2 identical over 13 bases. This CDR3 is built from 16 residues. J gave up 1 base and V 10 bases, and 7 bases lay outside the gene matches. The germline CDR1 and CDR2 sequences are ENHRY and SYGVKD.